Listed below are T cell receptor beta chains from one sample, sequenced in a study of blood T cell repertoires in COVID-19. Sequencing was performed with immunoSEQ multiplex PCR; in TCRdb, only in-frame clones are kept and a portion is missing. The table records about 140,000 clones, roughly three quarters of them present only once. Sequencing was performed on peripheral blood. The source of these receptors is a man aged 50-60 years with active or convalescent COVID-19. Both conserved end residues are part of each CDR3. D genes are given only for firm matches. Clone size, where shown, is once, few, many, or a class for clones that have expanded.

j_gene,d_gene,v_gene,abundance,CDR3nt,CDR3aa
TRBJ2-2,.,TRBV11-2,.,TGTGCCAGCAGCTTAGGGAAGGGGTTTTATACCGGGGAGCTGTTTTTT,CASSLGKGFYTGELFF
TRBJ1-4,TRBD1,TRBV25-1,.,TGTGCCAGCACACAGGGGCCCTCAACTAATGAAAAACTGTTTTTT,CASTQGPSTNEKLFF
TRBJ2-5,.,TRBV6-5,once,TGTGCCAGCAGGAACCCATGGCAGGGAGGAGAGACCCAGTACTTC,CASRNPWQGGETQYF
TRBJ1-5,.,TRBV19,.,TGTGCCAGTAGATTAGCGGGCTTAGGCAATCAGCCCCAGCATTTT,CASRLAGLGNQPQHF
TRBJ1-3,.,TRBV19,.,TGTGCCAGCACTAGCTCTGGAAACACCATATATTTT,CASTSSGNTIYF
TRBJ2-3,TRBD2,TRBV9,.,TGTGCCAGCAGCGGGGGACTAGCGGGAGGGCCAGGTGATACGCAGTATTTT,CASSGGLAGGPGDTQYF
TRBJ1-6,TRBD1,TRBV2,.,TGTGCCAGCAGGGCCGGGACAGGGACCGATAATTCACCCCTCCACTTT,CASRAGTGTDNSPLHF
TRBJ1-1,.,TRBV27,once,TGTGCCAGCAGCGTAACATGGAGGAGCGCTGAAGCTTTCTTT,CASSVTWRSAEAFF
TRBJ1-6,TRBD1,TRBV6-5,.,TGTGCCAGCAGTTCGGGGACAGGGGGTTCACCCCTCCACTTT,CASSSGTGGSPLHF
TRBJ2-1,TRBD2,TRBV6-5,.,TGTGCCAGCAGTTACCCCACCGCGGGAGGGGGCAATGAGCAGTTCTTC,CASSYPTAGGGNEQFF
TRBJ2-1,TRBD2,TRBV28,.,TGTGCCAGCAGTCTAGGGAGACTAGCGGGAGTGCGCTCCTACAATGAGCAGTTCTTC,CASSLGRLAGVRSYNEQFF
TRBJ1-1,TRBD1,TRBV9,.,TGTGCCAGCAGCAGACAGGGAAGCACTGAAGCTTTCTTT,CASSRQGSTEAFF
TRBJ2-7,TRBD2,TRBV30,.,TGTGCCTGGAGTTTGGAGCGGGATAACGAGCAGTACTTC,CAWSLERDNEQYF
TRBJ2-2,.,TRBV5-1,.,TGCGCCAGCAGCTATCAGGGGTTCGCGAACACCGGGGAGCTGTTTTTT,CASSYQGFANTGELFF
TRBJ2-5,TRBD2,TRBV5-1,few,TGCGCCAGCAGCTTGGGGTGGGCTAGCGGGAGCGGAGAGACCCAGTACTTC,CASSLGWASGSGETQYF
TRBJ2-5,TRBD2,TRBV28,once,TGTGCCAGCAGTCGCTTCGGCGGAGCGGGAGTCGAGACCCAGTACTTC,CASSRFGGAGVETQYF
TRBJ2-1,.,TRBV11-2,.,TGTGCCAGCAGCTTATCCGTGTATGAGCAGTTCTTC,CASSLSVYEQFF
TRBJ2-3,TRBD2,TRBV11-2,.,TGTGCCAGCAGTCAGACTCCGGGACTAGGGACAGATACGCAGTATTTT,CASSQTPGLGTDTQYF
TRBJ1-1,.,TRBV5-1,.,TGCGCCAGCAGCTCCTGGACAAAGAACACTGAAGCTTTCTTT,CASSSWTKNTEAFF
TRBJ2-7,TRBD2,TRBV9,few,TGTGCCAGCAGCCCCTCGTGGGCGGGAGGTGACGAGCAGTACTTC,CASSPSWAGGDEQYF
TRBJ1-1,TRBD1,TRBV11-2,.,TGTGCCAGCAAACAGGGGTACGGCACTGAAGCTTTCTTT,CASKQGYGTEAFF
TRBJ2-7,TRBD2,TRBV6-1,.,TGTGCCAGCAGTGATTCTCGTGGCGGGAGGGCCGTAAACGAGCAGTACTTC,CASSDSRGGRAVNEQYF
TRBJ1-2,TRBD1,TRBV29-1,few,TGCAGCGTTCAGACTACAGGGGCCGACTATGGCTACACCTTC,CSVQTTGADYGYTF
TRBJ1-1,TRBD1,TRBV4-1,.,TGCGCCAGCAGCCCTTCAGTCGGCTTGACAGGGAGGAACACTGAAGCTTTCTTT,CASSPSVGLTGRNTEAFF
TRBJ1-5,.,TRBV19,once,TGTGCCAGTAGTATTCCAGGGAATGGACAGCCCCAGCATTTT,CASSIPGNGQPQHF
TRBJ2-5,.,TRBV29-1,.,TGCAGCGTTGGAGTGCAAGAGACCCAGTACTTC,CSVGVQETQYF
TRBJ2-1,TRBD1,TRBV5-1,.,TGCGCCAGCAGCTGGAGTTTAACCGGGACAGGCAATGAGCAGTTCTTC,CASSWSLTGTGNEQFF
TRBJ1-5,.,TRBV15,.,TGTGCCACCAGCAGAGATGGTCAGGTGGGCAATCAGCCCCAGCATTTT,CATSRDGQVGNQPQHF
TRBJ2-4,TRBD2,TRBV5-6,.,TGTGCCAGCAGCGGGGGACTAGCGGAATCCTTAGCCAAAAACATTCAGTACTTC,CASSGGLAESLAKNIQYF
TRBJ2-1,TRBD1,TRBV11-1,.,TGTGCCAGCAGCTGGGGCGACAGGGGGTGGTACAATGAGCAGTTCTTC,CASSWGDRGWYNEQFF
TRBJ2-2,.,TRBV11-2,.,TGTGCCAGCAGCTTAGAGGGACAAAACACCGGGGAGCTGTTTTTT,CASSLEGQNTGELFF